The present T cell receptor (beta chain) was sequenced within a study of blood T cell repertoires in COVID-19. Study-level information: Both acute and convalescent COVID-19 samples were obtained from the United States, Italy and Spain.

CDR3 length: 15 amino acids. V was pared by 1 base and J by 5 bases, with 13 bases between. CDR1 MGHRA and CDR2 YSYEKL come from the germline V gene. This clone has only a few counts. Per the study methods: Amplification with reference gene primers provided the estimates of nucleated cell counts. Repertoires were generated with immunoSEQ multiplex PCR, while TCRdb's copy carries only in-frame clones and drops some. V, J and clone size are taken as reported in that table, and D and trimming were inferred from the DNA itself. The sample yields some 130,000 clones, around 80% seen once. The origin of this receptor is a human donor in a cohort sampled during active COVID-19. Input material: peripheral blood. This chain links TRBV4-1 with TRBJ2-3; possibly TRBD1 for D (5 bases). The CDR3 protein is CASSQGGRGQDTQYF. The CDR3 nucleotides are TGCGCCAGCAGCCAAGGGGGTAGGGGTCAAGATACGCAGTATTTT.